The T cell receptor (beta chain) described here comes from a study of OX40 agonist ivuxolimab in advanced cancers. Study-wide results and limits: Expanded clones tended on average to be more numerous among CD8+ T cells than CD4+.

Note on this clone: Its antigen is not known.

Some clones are missing from TCRdb's copy, which holds only in-frame ones; the method was immunoSEQ multiplex PCR. The sample consists of about 42,000 clones, roughly 84% of them appearing once. From germline, CDR1 is LNHDA and CDR2 SQIVND (reference sequence). V was clipped by 0 bases and J by 1 base, with 10 bases between them. The CDR3 is 16 amino acids. The chain recombines TRBV19 with TRBJ2-4; D perhaps matches TRBD1 (6 bases). This sequence was found in an adult with an advanced solid tumor such as melanoma, head and neck, liver or kidney cancer. This material consisted of CD4+ or CD8+ T cells sorted from blood, taken in a trial of the OX40 agonist ivuxolimab. The CDR3 DNA reads TGTGCCAGTAGTATAGATTGGGACAACGCCAAAAACATTCAGTACTTC. This codes for CASSIDWDNAKNIQYF. Supplemented by reference TRBV19 and TRBJ2-4, the full variable domain reads DGGITQSPKYLFRKEGQNVTLSCEQNLNHDAMYWYRQDPGQGLRLIYYSQIVNDFQKGDIAEGYSVSREKKESFPLTVTSAQKNPTAFYLCASSIDWDNAKNIQYFGAGTRLSVL.